This TCR beta chain comes out of a study of Ad26.COV2.S vaccination and SARS-CoV-2 variants. Study-wide background: Administration of Ad26.COV2.S was intramuscular, either once or twice 56 days apart.

The treatment was: around 19 received Ad26.COV2.S at low or high dose, single or two shots; roughly five received placebo; per-sample allocation not given. The samples were gathered on day 63 after the first injection of vaccine or placebo. The protocol was immunoSEQ multiplex PCR, while the TCRdb copy is restricted to in-frame clones and leaves out a portion. The profile shows about 400,000 clones, roughly 80% of them singletons. Specimen: peripheral blood, collected in a trial of Ad26.COV2.S vaccine versus placebo. This TCR derives from a person between 18 and 65 years old who received the Ad26.COV2.S COVID-19 vaccine or a placebo.

CDR3 bases: TGTGCCAGCAACCGCAGTCCGGGTGACTATGGCTACACCTTC. Translation: CASNRSPGDYGYTF. The V gene is TRBV5-4, the J gene TRBJ1-2; D unresolved. This CDR3 comprises 14 residues. The V end was cut by 6 bases, the J end by 3 bases, with 15 bases between. From germline, CDR1 is SGHNT and CDR2 YYREEE (reference sequence).